Below are 9 T cell receptor beta chains sequenced from a single sample in a study of Ad26.COV2.S vaccination and SARS-CoV-2 variants. Sample treatment: 15 to 20 received Ad26.COV2.S at low or high dose, single or two shots; about five received placebo; per-sample allocation not given. Collection of samples fell on day 63 after the first vaccine or placebo injection. Profiling relied on immunoSEQ multiplex PCR, and the TCRdb table lists in-frame clones only, not all of them. The repertoire holds some 450,000 clones, with 90% as singletons. The source was peripheral blood, collected in a trial of Ad26.COV2.S vaccine versus placebo. These TCRs come from a person between 18 and 65 years old who received the Ad26.COV2.S COVID-19 vaccine or a placebo.

CDR3 residues: CASSGGGGADTQYF. As DNA, the CDR3 is TGTGCCAGCTCCGGCGGCGGGGGGGCAGATACGCAGTATTTT. This rearrangement joins TRBV19 to TRBJ2-3, with TRBD2 matching over 9 bases. The trim removed 9 bases at V and 4 bases at J, leaving 8 bases unmatched. This CDR3 region has 14 residues. Looked up from germline, CDR1 is LNHDA and CDR2 is SQIVND (reference sequence).

This clone has only one observation. The chain combines TRBV9 with TRBJ2-1, with 7 bases matching TRBD2. Per the germline V gene, CDR1 is SGDLS and CDR2 is YYNGEE. CDR3 size: 14 residues. The trim removed 6 bases at V and 4 bases at J, leaving 7 bases unmatched. The CDR3 region has the DNA TGTGCCAGCACAGAGGGAGGGCTGTACAATGAGCAGTTCTTC. This sequence encodes CASTEGGLYNEQFF.

V and J are TRBV10-2 and TRBJ1-5; a possible D gene is TRBD1 (5 bases). This CDR3 has 13 residues. Germline lookup yields CDR1 WSHSY and CDR2 SAAADI. The V end lost 11 bases, the J end lost 4 bases, and 15 bases lay between the germline ends. The CDR3 protein is CAAGGTVNQPQHF. CDR3 coding DNA: TGCGCCGCGGGGGGGACGGTGAATCAGCCCCAGCATTTT.

The chain recombines TRBV21-1 with TRBJ1-1. TRBV21-1 is a documented pseudogene. The CDR3 has 12 residues. CDR3 loop: CASSKIGNEAFF. Written as DNA, the CDR3 is TGTGCCAGCAGCAAAATTGGAAATGAAGCTTTCTTT.

This clone has a handful of counts. The chain carries TRBV27 and TRBJ2-1; D uncertain. The CDR3 has 12 residues. Germline CDR1 and CDR2: MNHEY and SMNVEV (reference sequence). The V and J ends lost 4 bases and 6 bases respectively, with 7 bases between them. The CDR3 coding sequence is TGTGCCAGCAGTTCCCAGTCCAATGAGCAGTTCTTC. Encoded protein: CASSSQSNEQFF.

This clone was seen only a few times. The rearrangement links TRBV28 to TRBJ2-3; 9 bases are shared with TRBD2. J gave up 5 bases and V 8 bases, and 8 bases lay outside the gene matches. This CDR3 contains 14 residues. Looked up from germline, CDR1 is MDHEN and CDR2 is SYDVKM. CDR3 coding DNA: TGTGCCAGCGGTAGCGGGAGAGACGGAGATACGCAGTATTTT. Translation gives CASGSGRDGDTQYF.

This sequence joins TRBV2 and TRBJ1-1; D is possibly TRBD1 (6 bases). The length of the CDR3 is 12 residues. Trimming removed 5 bases at V and 5 bases at J, with 9 bases between. Germline CDR1 and CDR2: SNHLY and FYNNEI. CDR3 sequence reads: CASSYRVTEAFF. The CDR3 DNA follows: TGTGCCAGCAGTTACAGGGTAACTGAAGCTTTCTTT. The variable domain in full, completed from reference TRBV2 and TRBJ1-1, reads EPEVTQTPSHQVTQMGQEVILRCVPISNHLYFYWYRQILGQKVEFLVSFYNNEISEKSEIFDDQFSVERPDGSNFTLKIRSTKLEDSAMYFCASSYRVTEAFFGQGTRLTVV.

The chain is built from TRBV5-1 and TRBJ2-3; D may be TRBD1 (7 bases). The CDR3 covers 15 residues. CDR1 SGHRS and CDR2 YFSETQ come from the germline V gene. V was clipped by 3 bases and J by 5 bases, with 16 bases between them. The CDR3 sequence: CASSWRDRQGDTQYF. In nucleotides, the CDR3 is TGCGCCAGCAGCTGGCGGGACCGACAGGGAGATACGCAGTATTTT.

The gene calls are TRBV9 and TRBJ2-3; 10 bases line up with TRBD2. The J segment lost 12 bases and the V segment lost 3 bases, leaving 7 bases of the junction unmatched. The CDR3 length is 13 residues. CDR1 SGDLS and CDR2 YYNGEE come from the germline V gene. Here the CDR3 reads CASSGTSGTSQYF. In DNA, the CDR3 is TGTGCCAGCAGCGGGACTAGCGGCACATCCCAGTATTTT.